This T cell receptor (beta chain) is drawn from a study of T-cell memory formation after mild COVID-19. Study information: The two donors had largely donor-specific TCR clusters.

The V end lost 0 bases, the J end lost 5 bases, and 28 bases lay between the germline ends. This CDR3 comprises 20 residues. Germline V gene lookup returns CDR1 SGHDN and CDR2 FVKESK. TCRdb fed the 5' RACE reads into MiXCR, producing one record per CDR3 protein. The data contain around 340,000 distinct CDR3 sequences, around 15% of them singletons. The table lists this clonotype with a few counts. Its matching antigen is unknown. Overall study findings and caveats: CD8+ contracting clones occupied EMRA, while CD4+ ones occupied mainly CM and EM. Balance between CD4 and CD8 was seen in clones contracting day 15 to 85, and a CD4+ lean was seen in later expanders. A second wave of clones peaked on day 37, and their SARS-CoV-2 specificity went unconfirmed.

The specimen was PBMCs or a T cell subset sorted from them (not recorded which). This TCR was recovered from a man younger than 35 who had mild COVID-19 (a few samples of this study predate the infection). Cell type and time point are not known. This chain connects TRBV14 to TRBJ2-5; D is possibly TRBD2 (6 bases). In DNA, the CDR3 is TGTGCCAGCAGCCAAGAGTCTGTAGCGGTGAATGGTCCCGCCGGGGAGACCCAGTACTTC. Translated, it gives CASSQESVAVNGPAGETQYF. Full variable domain (remainder filled in from reference TRBV14 and TRBJ2-5): EAGVTQFPSHSVIEKGQTVTLRCDPISGHDNLYWYRRVMGKEIKFLLHFVKESKQDESGMPNNRFLAERTGGTYSTLKVQPAELEDSGVYFCASSQESVAVNGPAGETQYFGPGTRLLVL.